Listed below are T cell receptor beta chains from one sample, sequenced in a study of T cell responses to AZD1222 COVID-19 vaccine. Profiled with immunoSEQ multiplex PCR; TCRdb holds only in-frame clones, not every one. Of about 79,000 clones listed, 70% to 90% were seen once; the top ten hold around 20%. Here the sequenced sample was peripheral blood, taken on day 0 of AZD1222 vaccination. Receptors were obtained from an adult in good health. The CDR3 runs from the conserved cysteine through the conserved F or W. The D gene is left open where the match is weak. Clone size is given for some rows only: seen once, a few or many times, or a class if the clone is expanded.

abundance: .; v_gene: TRBV10-2; j_gene: TRBJ1-5; d_gene: .; CDR3nt: TGCGCCAGCAGTGAGGGCGCGCACCGCAATCAGCCCCAGCATTTT; CDR3aa: CASSEGAHRNQPQHF
abundance: .; v_gene: TRBV7-6; j_gene: TRBJ1-6; d_gene: TRBD1; CDR3nt: TGTGCCAGCAGCCCCGGACAGGCGAGTAATTCACCCCTCCACTTT; CDR3aa: CASSPGQASNSPLHF
abundance: .; v_gene: TRBV6-5; j_gene: TRBJ1-1; d_gene: .; CDR3nt: TGTGCCAGCAGCAAAGGGGGGCCCCCGAACACTGAAGCTTTCTTT; CDR3aa: CASSKGGPPNTEAFF
abundance: .; v_gene: TRBV7-2; j_gene: TRBJ1-2; d_gene: .; CDR3nt: TGTGCCAGCAGCTTAGATGAGGGGATCGGCGCCTATGGCTACACCTTC; CDR3aa: CASSLDEGIGAYGYTF
abundance: .; v_gene: TRBV29-1; j_gene: TRBJ1-1; d_gene: .; CDR3nt: TGCAGCGTTGATGTCACAGGGAACACTGAAGCTTTCTTT; CDR3aa: CSVDVTGNTEAFF
abundance: .; v_gene: TRBV28; j_gene: TRBJ2-1; d_gene: TRBD1; CDR3nt: TGTGCCAGCAGTTCCGCCGGGACAGGGAAATACAATGAGCAGTTCTTC; CDR3aa: CASSSAGTGKYNEQFF
abundance: .; v_gene: TRBV3-1/TRBV3-2; j_gene: TRBJ2-6; d_gene: .; CDR3nt: TGTGCCAGCAGCCAAGTTGTCCTGTCACGCCGGGGCAGCCAAAACTCTGGGGCCAACGTCCTGACTTTC; CDR3aa: CASSQVVLSRRGSQNSGANVLTF
abundance: .; v_gene: TRBV11-3; j_gene: TRBJ2-1; d_gene: .; CDR3nt: TGTGCCAGCAGTGGTCGGGCGAATGAGCAGTTCTTC; CDR3aa: CASSGRANEQFF
abundance: .; v_gene: TRBV5-6; j_gene: TRBJ1-5; d_gene: TRBD1; CDR3nt: TGTGCCAGCAGTTTGGGACAGAGCAATCAGCCCCAGCATTTT; CDR3aa: CASSLGQSNQPQHF
abundance: .; v_gene: TRBV6-5; j_gene: TRBJ2-1; d_gene: TRBD2; CDR3nt: TGTGCCAGCAGTTACTCATCTAGCGGGGTCAACAATGAGCAGTTCTTC; CDR3aa: CASSYSSSGVNNEQFF
abundance: .; v_gene: TRBV12-3/TRBV12-4; j_gene: TRBJ2-1; d_gene: .; CDR3nt: TGTGCCAGCAGCCCTGGCTACAATGAGCAGTTCTTC; CDR3aa: CASSPGYNEQFF
abundance: .; v_gene: TRBV7-9; j_gene: TRBJ1-2; d_gene: .; CDR3nt: TGTGCCAGCAGCGATCAAGTCCCCGGGGACTACACCTTC; CDR3aa: CASSDQVPGDYTF
abundance: .; v_gene: TRBV29-1; j_gene: TRBJ2-1; d_gene: .; CDR3nt: TGCAGCGTTCCTCAAGCGGTGAGCTCCTACAATGAGCAGTTCTTC; CDR3aa: CSVPQAVSSYNEQFF
abundance: .; v_gene: TRBV4-1; j_gene: TRBJ1-2; d_gene: .; CDR3nt: TGCGCCAGCAGCCAGGCAGCGGGGACCCCTTATGGCTACACCTTC; CDR3aa: CASSQAAGTPYGYTF
abundance: .; v_gene: TRBV7-6; j_gene: TRBJ1-1; d_gene: TRBD1; CDR3nt: TGTGCCAGCAGCTTAGGACAGGGTCACACTGAAGCTTTCTTT; CDR3aa: CASSLGQGHTEAFF
abundance: .; v_gene: TRBV11-2; j_gene: TRBJ1-1; d_gene: .; CDR3nt: TGTGCCAGCAGCTTAGATGGCTCCGGGGACACTGAAGCTTTCTTT; CDR3aa: CASSLDGSGDTEAFF
abundance: few; v_gene: TRBV7-2; j_gene: TRBJ2-7; d_gene: TRBD2; CDR3nt: TGTGCCAGCAGCTCAGGAAGCGGGAGAATACCCTACGAGCAGTACTTC; CDR3aa: CASSSGSGRIPYEQYF
abundance: .; v_gene: TRBV6-1; j_gene: TRBJ1-5; d_gene: .; CDR3nt: TGTGCCAGCAGTGAAGCGAGGGGAGGGCCCCAGCATTTT; CDR3aa: CASSEARGGPQHF
abundance: .; v_gene: TRBV4-1; j_gene: TRBJ1-2; d_gene: .; CDR3nt: TGCGCCAGCAGCCAACCGACCGCGGCCGATAACTATGGCTACACCTTC; CDR3aa: CASSQPTAADNYGYTF
abundance: few; v_gene: TRBV10-3; j_gene: TRBJ2-3; d_gene: .; CDR3nt: TGTGCCATCAGTGCCACAGGGGGAGGGAAGGTAGGCACAGATACGCAGTATTTT; CDR3aa: CAISATGGGKVGTDTQYF
abundance: .; v_gene: TRBV9; j_gene: TRBJ1-6; d_gene: .; CDR3nt: TGTGCCAGCAGCCCGTCGGGGTCTAGCCTCCACTTT; CDR3aa: CASSPSGSSLHF
abundance: .; v_gene: TRBV19; j_gene: TRBJ2-7; d_gene: .; CDR3nt: TGTGCCAGTAGTATAGGCCGAGCAGGGAACGAGCAGTACTTC; CDR3aa: CASSIGRAGNEQYF
abundance: .; v_gene: TRBV3-1/TRBV3-2; j_gene: TRBJ1-6; d_gene: TRBD1; CDR3nt: TGTGCCAGCAGCCACAGGACAGGGGGCAATTCACCCCTCCACTTT; CDR3aa: CASSHRTGGNSPLHF
abundance: .; v_gene: TRBV6-1; j_gene: TRBJ2-1; d_gene: TRBD2; CDR3nt: TGTGCCATATGTCAGGGACTAGCGTGTAATGAGCAGTTCTTC; CDR3aa: CAICQGLACNEQFF
abundance: .; v_gene: TRBV7-6; j_gene: TRBJ2-7; d_gene: .; CDR3nt: TGTGCCAGCAGCTGGGATTCAAACTACGAGCAGTACTTC; CDR3aa: CASSWDSNYEQYF
abundance: once; v_gene: TRBV11-2; j_gene: TRBJ2-1; d_gene: .; CDR3nt: TGTGCCAGCAGTGTTACACGGGACTACAATGAGCAGTTCTTC; CDR3aa: CASSVTRDYNEQFF
abundance: .; v_gene: TRBV4-2; j_gene: TRBJ2-7; d_gene: TRBD1; CDR3nt: TGTGCCAGCAGCCAAGATGCCCCCAGGAGGGGACAGGGGGACTACGAGCAGTACTTC; CDR3aa: CASSQDAPRRGQGDYEQYF
abundance: .; v_gene: TRBV6-5; j_gene: TRBJ2-3; d_gene: .; CDR3nt: TGTGCCAGCAGTATTCTGGGGGAGGCAGATACGCAGTATTTT; CDR3aa: CASSILGEADTQYF
abundance: .; v_gene: TRBV5-6; j_gene: TRBJ2-1; d_gene: .; CDR3nt: TGTGCCAGCAGCTTGACCTCCTACAATGAGCAGTTCTTC; CDR3aa: CASSLTSYNEQFF
abundance: .; v_gene: TRBV6-1; j_gene: TRBJ2-2; d_gene: TRBD2; CDR3nt: TGTGCCAGCAGTGAGGGAGCGGGGGGGCCCGTCGGGGAGCTGTTTTTT; CDR3aa: CASSEGAGGPVGELFF
abundance: .; v_gene: TRBV9; j_gene: TRBJ1-1; d_gene: .; CDR3nt: TGTGCCAGCAGCGGGTGGGGGGACACTGAAGCTTTCTTT; CDR3aa: CASSGWGDTEAFF
abundance: .; v_gene: TRBV3-1/TRBV3-2; j_gene: TRBJ2-6; d_gene: TRBD1; CDR3nt: TGTGCCAGCAGCAGAGGCGGACAGGGGGCTGTCTTCGTCCTGACTTTC; CDR3aa: CASSRGGQGAVFVLTF
abundance: .; v_gene: TRBV6-5; j_gene: TRBJ2-1; d_gene: .; CDR3nt: TGTGCCAGCAGCCGTACCCGAAACAATGAGCAGTTCTTC; CDR3aa: CASSRTRNNEQFF
abundance: .; v_gene: TRBV2; j_gene: TRBJ2-6; d_gene: .; CDR3nt: TGTGCCAGCAGTGTCGGACGGAGCTCTGGGGCCAACGTCCTGACTTTC; CDR3aa: CASSVGRSSGANVLTF
abundance: once; v_gene: TRBV7-2; j_gene: TRBJ2-1; d_gene: TRBD2; CDR3nt: TGTGCCAGCAGCTCCGGGACTAGCCGCTCCTACAATGAGCAGTTCTTC; CDR3aa: CASSSGTSRSYNEQFF
abundance: .; v_gene: TRBV12-3/TRBV12-4; j_gene: TRBJ1-2; d_gene: .; CDR3nt: TGTGCCAGCAGGGGACGGAACTATGGCTACACCTTC; CDR3aa: CASRGRNYGYTF
abundance: few; v_gene: TRBV3-1/TRBV3-2; j_gene: TRBJ1-1; d_gene: .; CDR3nt: TGTGCCAGCAGCTTTGGACAGACGAACACTGAAGCTTTCTTT; CDR3aa: CASSFGQTNTEAFF
abundance: .; v_gene: TRBV5-1; j_gene: TRBJ2-7; d_gene: TRBD2; CDR3nt: TGCGCCAGCAGCGGGGGGACTAGCGAGTCCTACGAGCAGTACTTC; CDR3aa: CASSGGTSESYEQYF
abundance: .; v_gene: TRBV2; j_gene: TRBJ2-7; d_gene: .; CDR3nt: TGTGCCAGCAGTGAGGACAGAATCTACGAGCAGTACTTC; CDR3aa: CASSEDRIYEQYF
abundance: .; v_gene: TRBV19; j_gene: TRBJ1-1; d_gene: .; CDR3nt: TGTGCCAGTAGTAAGCAGGGGAAACGGAACACTGAAGCTTTCTTT; CDR3aa: CASSKQGKRNTEAFF
abundance: .; v_gene: TRBV19; j_gene: TRBJ2-7; d_gene: TRBD1; CDR3nt: TGTGCCAGTAGCGTAACAGGGGCTGTCGGCGAGCAGTACTTC; CDR3aa: CASSVTGAVGEQYF
abundance: .; v_gene: TRBV11-2; j_gene: TRBJ2-7; d_gene: TRBD2; CDR3nt: TGTGCCAGCAGCTTAAGTACTAGCGGGACCTACGAGCAGTACTTC; CDR3aa: CASSLSTSGTYEQYF
abundance: few; v_gene: TRBV15; j_gene: TRBJ2-1; d_gene: TRBD2; CDR3nt: TGTGCCACCAGCAGAAAAACTAGCGGGAGGGCCCGGCAATACGAGCAGTTCTTC; CDR3aa: CATSRKTSGRARQYEQFF
abundance: .; v_gene: TRBV11-2; j_gene: TRBJ1-1; d_gene: .; CDR3nt: TGTGCCAGCAGCTCGGAGGGGATCGGCACTGAAGCTTTCTTT; CDR3aa: CASSSEGIGTEAFF
abundance: .; v_gene: TRBV10-3; j_gene: TRBJ1-3; d_gene: TRBD1; CDR3nt: TGTGCCATCAGTGGACAGGGGACCTCTGGAAACACCATATATTTT; CDR3aa: CAISGQGTSGNTIYF